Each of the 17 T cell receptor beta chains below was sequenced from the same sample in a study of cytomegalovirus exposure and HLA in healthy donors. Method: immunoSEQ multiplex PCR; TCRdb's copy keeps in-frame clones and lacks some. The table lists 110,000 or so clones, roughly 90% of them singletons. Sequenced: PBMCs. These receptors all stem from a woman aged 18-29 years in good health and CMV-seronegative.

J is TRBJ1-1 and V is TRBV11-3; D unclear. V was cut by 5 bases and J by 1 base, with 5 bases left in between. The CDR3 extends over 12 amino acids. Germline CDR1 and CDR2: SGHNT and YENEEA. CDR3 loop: CASSRGNTEAFF. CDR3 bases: TGTGCCAGCAGCCGGGGGAACACTGAAGCTTTCTTT.

For the CDR3, the DNA is TGTGCCAGCGGGCACAGGGACTACGAGCAGTACTTC. Amino acid sequence: CASGHRDYEQYF. The chain couples TRBV6-6 to TRBJ2-7, with a weak D call TRBD1 (6 bases). With 8 bases removed from V and 3 bases from J, the gap between germline ends came to 11 bases. CDR3 length: 12 residues. From germline, CDR1 is MNHNY and CDR2 SVGAGI (reference sequence).

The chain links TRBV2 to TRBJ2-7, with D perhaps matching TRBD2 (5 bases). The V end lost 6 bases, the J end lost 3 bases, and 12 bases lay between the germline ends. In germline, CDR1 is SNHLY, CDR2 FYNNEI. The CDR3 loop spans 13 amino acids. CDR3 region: CASRTNSGYEQYF. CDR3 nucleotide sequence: TGTGCCAGCAGGACTAATTCAGGCTACGAGCAGTACTTC. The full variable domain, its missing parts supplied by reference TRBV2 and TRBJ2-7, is EPEVTQTPSHQVTQMGQEVILRCVPISNHLYFYWYRQILGQKVEFLVSFYNNEISEKSEIFDDQFSVERPDGSNFTLKIRSTKLEDSAMYFCASRTNSGYEQYFGPGTRLTVT.

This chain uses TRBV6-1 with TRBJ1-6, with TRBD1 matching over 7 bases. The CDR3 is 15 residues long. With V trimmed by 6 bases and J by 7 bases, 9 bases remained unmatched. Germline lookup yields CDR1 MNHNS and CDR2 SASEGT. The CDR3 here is CASSLTGLRNSPLHF. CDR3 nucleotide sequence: TGTGCCAGCAGCCTGACAGGGCTTCGGAATTCACCCCTCCACTTT.

The CDR3 nucleotides are TGTGCCAGCAGCTACAGGGTCTCCTACGAGCAGTACTTC. It yields the protein CASSYRVSYEQYF. The rearrangement joins TRBV5-8 to TRBJ2-7; D might be TRBD1 (6 bases). From germline, CDR1 is SGHTS and CDR2 YDEGEE. The CDR3 loop spans 13 amino acids. V was clipped by 3 bases and J by 0 bases, with 7 bases between them.

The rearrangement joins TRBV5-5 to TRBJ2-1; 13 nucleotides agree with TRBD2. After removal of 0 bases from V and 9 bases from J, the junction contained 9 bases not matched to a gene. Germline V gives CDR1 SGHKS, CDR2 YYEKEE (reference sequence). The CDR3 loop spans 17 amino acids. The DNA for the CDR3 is TGTGCCAGCAGCTTGGCCGAAACTAGCGGGAGGGCCCTTGAGCAGTTCTTC. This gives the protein CASSLAETSGRALEQFF.

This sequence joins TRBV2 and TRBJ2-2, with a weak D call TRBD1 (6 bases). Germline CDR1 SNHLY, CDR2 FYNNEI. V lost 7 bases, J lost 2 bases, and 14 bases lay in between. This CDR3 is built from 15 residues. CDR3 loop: CASIVGAYNTGELFF. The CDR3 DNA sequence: TGTGCCAGCATTGTGGGGGCCTATAACACCGGGGAGCTGTTTTTT.

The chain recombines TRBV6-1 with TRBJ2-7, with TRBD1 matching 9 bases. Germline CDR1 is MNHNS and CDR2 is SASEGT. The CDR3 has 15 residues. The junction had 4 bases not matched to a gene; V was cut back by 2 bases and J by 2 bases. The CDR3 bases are TGTGCCAGCAGTGAACCGGGACAGGGAACCTACGAGCAGTACTTC. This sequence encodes CASSEPGQGTYEQYF.

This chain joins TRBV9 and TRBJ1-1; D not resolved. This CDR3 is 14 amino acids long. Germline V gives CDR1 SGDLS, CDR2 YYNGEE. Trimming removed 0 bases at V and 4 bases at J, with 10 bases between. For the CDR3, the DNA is TGTGCCAGCAGCGTAGGCGGCGGTCGCACTGAAGCTTTCTTT. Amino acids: CASSVGGGRTEAFF.

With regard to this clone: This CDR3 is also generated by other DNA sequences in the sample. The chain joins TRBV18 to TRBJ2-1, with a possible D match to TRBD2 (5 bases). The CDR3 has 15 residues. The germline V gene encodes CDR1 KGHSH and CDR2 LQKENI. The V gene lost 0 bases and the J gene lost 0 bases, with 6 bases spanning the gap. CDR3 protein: CASSPPGSSYNEQFF. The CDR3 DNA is TGTGCCAGCTCACCACCGGGGAGCTCCTACAATGAGCAGTTCTTC.

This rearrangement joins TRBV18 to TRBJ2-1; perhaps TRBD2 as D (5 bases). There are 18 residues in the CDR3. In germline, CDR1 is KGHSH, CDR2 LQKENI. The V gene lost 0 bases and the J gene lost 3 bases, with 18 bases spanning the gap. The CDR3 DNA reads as TGTGCCAGCTCACCACCCCCTGAACTAGTGGCCAACTACAATGAGCAGTTCTTC. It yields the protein CASSPPPELVANYNEQFF.

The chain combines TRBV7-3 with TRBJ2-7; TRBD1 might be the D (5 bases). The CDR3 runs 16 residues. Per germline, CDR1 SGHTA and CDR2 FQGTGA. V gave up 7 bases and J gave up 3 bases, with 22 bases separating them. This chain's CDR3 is CASTVILSGWVYEQYF. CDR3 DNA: TGTGCCAGCACCGTAATCCTTTCAGGGTGGGTCTACGAGCAGTACTTC. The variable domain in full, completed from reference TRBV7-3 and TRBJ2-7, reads GAGVSQTPSNKVTEKGKYVELRCDPISGHTALYWYRQSLGQGPEFLIYFQGTGAADDSGLPNDRFFAVRPEGSVSTLKIQRTERGDSAVYLCASTVILSGWVYEQYFGPGTRLTVT.

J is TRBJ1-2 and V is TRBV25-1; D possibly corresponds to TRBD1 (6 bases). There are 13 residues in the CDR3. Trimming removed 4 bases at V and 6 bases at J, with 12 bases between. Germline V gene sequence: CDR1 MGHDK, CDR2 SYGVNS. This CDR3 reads CASSASGTHGYTF. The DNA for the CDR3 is TGTGCCAGCAGTGCATCCGGGACACATGGCTACACCTTC.

CDR3 region: CASSYSGLKGETQYF. CDR3 sequence (DNA): TGTGCCAGCAGTTACTCGGGTCTCAAGGGGGAGACCCAGTACTTC. The chain couples TRBV6-6 to TRBJ2-5; tentative D call: TRBD1 (5 bases). The CDR3 sequence is 15 residues long. The germline V gene has CDR1 MNHNY and CDR2 SVGAGI (reference sequence). Trimming stripped 0 bases from V and 5 bases from J, with 13 bases between.

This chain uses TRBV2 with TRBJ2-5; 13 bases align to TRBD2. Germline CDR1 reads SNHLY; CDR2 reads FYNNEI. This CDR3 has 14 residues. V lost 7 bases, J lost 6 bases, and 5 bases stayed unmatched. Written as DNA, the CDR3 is TGTGCCAGCATGGGGACTAGCGGGGCCAAGACCCAGTACTTC. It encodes CASMGTSGAKTQYF.

In nucleotides, the CDR3 is TGTGCCAGCTCACTGCAGTCAGGGGCCAACGTCCTGACTTTC. This codes for CASSLQSGANVLTF. The chain is built from TRBV18 and TRBJ2-6; D is unclear. Deletions cut 4 bases from V and 4 bases from J, with 8 bases between. CDR1 and CDR2 (germline): KGHSH, LQKENI. CDR3 length: 14 residues.

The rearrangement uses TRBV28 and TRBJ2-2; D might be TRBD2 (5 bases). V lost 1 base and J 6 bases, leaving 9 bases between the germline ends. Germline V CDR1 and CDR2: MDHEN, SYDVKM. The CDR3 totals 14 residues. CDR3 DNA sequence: TGTGCCAGCAGTTTATTCCCGGGGTCCGGGGAGCTGTTTTTT. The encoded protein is CASSLFPGSGELFF.